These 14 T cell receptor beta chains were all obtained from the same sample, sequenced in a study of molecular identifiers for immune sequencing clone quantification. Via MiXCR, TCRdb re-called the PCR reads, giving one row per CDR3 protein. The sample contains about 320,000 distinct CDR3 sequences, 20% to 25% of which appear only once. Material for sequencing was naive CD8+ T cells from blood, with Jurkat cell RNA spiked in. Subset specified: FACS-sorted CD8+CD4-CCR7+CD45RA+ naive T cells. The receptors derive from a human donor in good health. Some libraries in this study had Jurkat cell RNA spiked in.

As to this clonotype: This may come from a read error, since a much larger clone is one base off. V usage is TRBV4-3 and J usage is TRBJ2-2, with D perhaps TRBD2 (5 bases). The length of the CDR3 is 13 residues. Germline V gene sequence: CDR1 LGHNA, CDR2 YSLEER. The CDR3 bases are TGCGCCAGCAGCCAAGCCGAAACCGGGGAGCTGCTTTTT. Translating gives CASSQAETGELLF.

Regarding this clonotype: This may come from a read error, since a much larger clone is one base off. The CDR3 spells CASSPDSGHETGAGYTF. The CDR3 coding sequence is TGTGCCAGCAGCCCAGATTCTGGACACGAGACAGGGGCCGGCTACACCTTC. The rearrangement joins TRBV5-6 to TRBJ1-2; 8 nucleotides agree with TRBD1. From germline, CDR1 is SGHDT and CDR2 YYEEEE. V dropped 4 bases and J dropped 8; count of bases not matched to a gene: 19. This CDR3 region has 17 residues. The variable domain in full, completed from reference TRBV5-6 and TRBJ1-2, reads DAGVTQSPTHLIKTRGQQVTLRCSPKSGHDTVSWYQQALGQGPQFIFQYYEEEERQRGNFPDRFSGHQFPNYSSELNVNALLLGDSALYLCASSPDSGHETGAGYTFGSGTRLTVV.

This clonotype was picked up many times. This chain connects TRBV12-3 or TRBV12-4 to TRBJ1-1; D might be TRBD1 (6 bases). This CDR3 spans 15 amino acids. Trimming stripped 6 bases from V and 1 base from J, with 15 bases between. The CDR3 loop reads CASRPSPGQNTEAFF. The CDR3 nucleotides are TGTGCCAGCAGACCCTCCCCGGGACAGAACACTGAAGCTTTCTTT.

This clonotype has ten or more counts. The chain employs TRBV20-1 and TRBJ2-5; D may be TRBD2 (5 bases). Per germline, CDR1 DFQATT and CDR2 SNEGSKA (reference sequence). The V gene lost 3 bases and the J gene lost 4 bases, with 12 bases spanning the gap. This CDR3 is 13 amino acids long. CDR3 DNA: TGCAGTGCTAGGGACTCTATGGGAGAGACCCAGTACTTC. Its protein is CSARDSMGETQYF.

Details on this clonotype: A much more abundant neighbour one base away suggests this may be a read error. CDR3 region: CTSSNTGLEQPQHF. The CDR3 DNA reads as TGTACCAGCAGCAACACAGGGTTAGAGCAGCCCCAGCATTTT. This chain links TRBV7-9 with TRBJ1-5; maybe TRBD1 (6 bases). Germline CDR1 SEHNR, CDR2 FQNEAQ (reference sequence). CDR3 size: 14 residues.

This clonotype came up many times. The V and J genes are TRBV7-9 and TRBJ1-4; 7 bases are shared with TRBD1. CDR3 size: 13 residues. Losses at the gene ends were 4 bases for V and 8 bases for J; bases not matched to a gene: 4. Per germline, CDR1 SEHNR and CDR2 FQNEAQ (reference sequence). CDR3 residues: CASSSGTAEKLFF. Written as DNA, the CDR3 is TGTGCCAGCAGCTCAGGGACAGCAGAAAAACTGTTTTTT.

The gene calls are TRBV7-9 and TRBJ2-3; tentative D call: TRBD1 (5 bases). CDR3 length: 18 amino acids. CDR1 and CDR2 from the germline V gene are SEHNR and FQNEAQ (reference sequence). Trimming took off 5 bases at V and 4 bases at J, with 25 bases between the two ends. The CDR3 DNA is TGTGCCAGCAGCCGATTCAACAAGGGGCCCCTGGTTTCAGATACGCAGTATTTT. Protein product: CASSRFNKGPLVSDTQYF.

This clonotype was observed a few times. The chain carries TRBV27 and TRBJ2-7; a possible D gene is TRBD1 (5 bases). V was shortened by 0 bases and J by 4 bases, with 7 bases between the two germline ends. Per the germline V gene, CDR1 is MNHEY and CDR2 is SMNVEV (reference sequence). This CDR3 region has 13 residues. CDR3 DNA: TGTGCCAGCAGTTTATCTTCAGGGTACGAGCAGTACTTC. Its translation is CASSLSSGYEQYF.

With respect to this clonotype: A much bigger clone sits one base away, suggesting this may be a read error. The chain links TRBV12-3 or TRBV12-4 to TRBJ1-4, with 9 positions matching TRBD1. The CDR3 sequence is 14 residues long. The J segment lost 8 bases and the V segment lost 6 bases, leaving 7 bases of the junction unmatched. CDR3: CASRMTGGEEKLFF. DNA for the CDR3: TGTGCCAGCAGGATGACAGGGGGTGAGGAAAAACTGTTTTTT.

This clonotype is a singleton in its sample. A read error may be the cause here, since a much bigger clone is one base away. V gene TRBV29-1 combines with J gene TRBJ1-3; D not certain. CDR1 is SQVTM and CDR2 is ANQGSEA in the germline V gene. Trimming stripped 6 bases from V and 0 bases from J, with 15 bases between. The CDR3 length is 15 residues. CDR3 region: CSVTPRRYSGNTIYF. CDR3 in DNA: TGCAGCGTCACCCCCCGACGATACTCTGGAAACACCATATATTTT.

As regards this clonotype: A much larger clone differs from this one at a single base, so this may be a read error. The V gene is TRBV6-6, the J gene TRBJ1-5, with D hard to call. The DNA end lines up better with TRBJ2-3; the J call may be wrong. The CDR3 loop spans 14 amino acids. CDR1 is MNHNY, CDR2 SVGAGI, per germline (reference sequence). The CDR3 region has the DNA TGTGCCAGCAGTTATATGGGGAACAATCAGCCCCAGTATTTT. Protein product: CASSYMGNNQPQYF.

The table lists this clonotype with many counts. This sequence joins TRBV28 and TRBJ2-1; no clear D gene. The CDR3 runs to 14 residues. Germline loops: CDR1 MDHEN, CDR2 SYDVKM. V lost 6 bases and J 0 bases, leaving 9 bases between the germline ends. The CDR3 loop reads CASSNKSSYNEQFF. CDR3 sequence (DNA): TGTGCCAGCAGCAACAAGAGCTCCTACAATGAGCAGTTCTTC.

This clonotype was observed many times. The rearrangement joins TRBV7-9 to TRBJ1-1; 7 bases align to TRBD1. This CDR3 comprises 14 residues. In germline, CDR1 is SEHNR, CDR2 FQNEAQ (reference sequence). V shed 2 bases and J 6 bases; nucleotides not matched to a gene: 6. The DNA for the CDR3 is TGTGCCAGCAGCTTACCGCAGGGGGTCTCTGAAGCTTTCTTT. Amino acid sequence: CASSLPQGVSEAFF.

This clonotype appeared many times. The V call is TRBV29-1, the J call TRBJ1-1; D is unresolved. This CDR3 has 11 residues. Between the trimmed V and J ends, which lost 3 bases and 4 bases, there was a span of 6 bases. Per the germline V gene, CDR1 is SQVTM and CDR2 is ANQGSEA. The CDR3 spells CSVELGTEAFF. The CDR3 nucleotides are TGCAGCGTTGAGCTCGGCACTGAAGCTTTCTTT.